Listed below are T cell receptor beta chains from one sample, sequenced in a study of blood T cell repertoires in COVID-19. Sequenced by immunoSEQ multiplex PCR; TCRdb stores in-frame clones only, minus some. This sample has hundreds of thousands of clones, with about 90% found just once. What was sequenced was peripheral blood. These receptors all stem from a woman younger than 35 who had recovered from COVID-19. Each CDR3 is given with its conserved first and last residue. D genes are given only for firm matches. Rows may omit the clone size; those that give it use once, few, many or a size class.

>TRBV18|TRBJ2-7|NA|NA
TGTGCCAGCTCACCCAGGGACTTGTCAGACGAGCAGTACTTC
CASSPRDLSDEQYF
>TRBV7-2|TRBJ2-4|NA|NA
TGTGCCAGCAGCTTACGGGGGGCCAAAAACATTCAGTACTTC
CASSLRGAKNIQYF
>TRBV4-3|TRBJ2-7|NA|NA
TGCGCCAGCAGCCAATCAGCGGTACAAGAATACGAGCAGTACTTC
CASSQSAVQEYEQYF
>TRBV5-6|TRBJ2-7|NA|TRBD2
TGTGCCAGCAGCCCGGTGCCCGGGACTAGGACGTTCTACGAGCAGTACTTC
CASSPVPGTRTFYEQYF
>TRBV5-1|TRBJ2-1|NA|TRBD1
TGCGCCAGCAGCTTGAGAGGACAGGGGGCTAACAATGAGCAGTTCTTC
CASSLRGQGANNEQFF
>TRBV11-3|TRBJ2-5|once|NA
TGTGCCAGCAGTTACCAATGGGCACCGCAAGAGACCCAGTACTTC
CASSYQWAPQETQYF
>TRBV19|TRBJ1-5|once|NA
TGTGCCAGTAGTCACCGAAAATGGGGGCAAACCAATCAGCCCCAGCATTTT
CASSHRKWGQTNQPQHF
>TRBV9|TRBJ1-1|NA|TRBD1
TGTGCCAGCAGCGTAGTAGGGGGCGCAACTGAAGCTTTCTTT
CASSVVGGATEAFF
>TRBV5-6|TRBJ1-2|NA|TRBD1
TGTGCCAGCAGCACCGGGACAGTCCACACCTTC
CASSTGTVHTF
>TRBV6-2/TRBV6-3|TRBJ2-1|NA|TRBD1
TGTGCCAGCAGTTGGGGACAGGGCCCTTACAATGAGCAGTTCTTC
CASSWGQGPYNEQFF
>TRBV27|TRBJ1-1|once|NA
TGTGCCAGCAGTTTAACGGGGAACACTGAAGCTTTCTTT
CASSLTGNTEAFF
>TRBV7-9|TRBJ2-1|NA|TRBD1
TGTGCCAGCAGCTTAGATCCTGACAGGGGTCTATACAATGAGCAGTTCTTC
CASSLDPDRGLYNEQFF
>TRBV18|TRBJ2-7|NA|NA
TGTGCCAGCTCACCATCACGGGAGAAAGCCTACGAGCAGTACTTC
CASSPSREKAYEQYF
>TRBV9|TRBJ2-7|NA|NA
TGTGCCAGCAGCTCGAGACTAGTGTCCTACGAGCAGTACTTC
CASSSRLVSYEQYF
>TRBV4-1|TRBJ1-2|NA|NA
TGCGCCAGCAGCCAAGACAGGGGAAGGGGGAGCTACACCTTC
CASSQDRGRGSYTF
>TRBV30|TRBJ2-1|NA|NA
TGTGCCTGGAGTGTACTGTCACTAGGATTGGGGCAGTTCTTC
CAWSVLSLGLGQFF
>TRBV11-2|TRBJ1-1|NA|TRBD1
TGTGCCAGCAGCTCCACAGGGGGTCTAAGTCGCACTGAAGCTTTCTTT
CASSSTGGLSRTEAFF
>TRBV13|TRBJ1-2|NA|TRBD1
TGTGCCAGCAGTGAGGACAGGGGTGCCACCGAGAGCGGCTACACCTTC
CASSEDRGATESGYTF
>TRBV11-3|TRBJ2-5|NA|TRBD1
TGTGCCAGCAGCTTACGACAGGGAAAGGAGACCCAGTACTTC
CASSLRQGKETQYF
>TRBV27|TRBJ1-2|once|TRBD1
TGTGCCAGCGGTGGACAGGGCCACTATGGCTACACCTTC
CASGGQGHYGYTF
>TRBV19|TRBJ1-5|NA|NA
TGTGCCAGTGCCGACTATAGCAATCAGCCCCAGCATTTT
CASADYSNQPQHF
>TRBV9|TRBJ1-3|NA|NA
TGTGCCAGCAGCGTAAATGGAGAGGGAAACACCATATATTTT
CASSVNGEGNTIYF
>TRBV10-3|TRBJ1-2|NA|NA
TGTGCCATCAGTGAGGATCAGGATGGCTACACCTTC
CAISEDQDGYTF
>TRBV3-1/TRBV3-2|TRBJ1-4|once|TRBD1
TGTGCCAGCAGCTCTTCGACCGGGACAGGAAGTGAAAAACTGTTTTTT
CASSSSTGTGSEKLFF
>TRBV10-1|TRBJ1-4|NA|NA
TGCGCCAGCAGTGACCCCCGCGAGGCCAATGAAAAACTGTTTTTT
CASSDPREANEKLFF
>TRBV12-3/TRBV12-4|TRBJ2-2|NA|NA
TGTGCCAGCAGTTTATCGGCCGGGGAGCTGTTTTTT
CASSLSAGELFF
>TRBV30|TRBJ2-7|NA|NA
TGTGCCTGGAGTAGCGGTCGCCTCTTTACTTACGAGCAGTACTTC
CAWSSGRLFTYEQYF